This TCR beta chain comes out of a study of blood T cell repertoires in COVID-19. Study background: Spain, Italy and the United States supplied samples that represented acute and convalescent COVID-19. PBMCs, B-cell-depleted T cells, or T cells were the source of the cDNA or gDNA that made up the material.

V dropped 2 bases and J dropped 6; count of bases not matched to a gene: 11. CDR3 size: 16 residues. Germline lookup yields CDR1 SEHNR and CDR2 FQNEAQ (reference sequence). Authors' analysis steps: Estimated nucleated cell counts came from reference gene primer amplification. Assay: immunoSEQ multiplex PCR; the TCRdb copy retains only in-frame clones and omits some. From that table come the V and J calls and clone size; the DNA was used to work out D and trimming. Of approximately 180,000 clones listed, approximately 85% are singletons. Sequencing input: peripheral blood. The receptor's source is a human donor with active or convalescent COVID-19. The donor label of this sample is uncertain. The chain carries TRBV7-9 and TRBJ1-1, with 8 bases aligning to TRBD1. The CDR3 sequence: CASSLKSTGVSPEAFF. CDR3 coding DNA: TGTGCCAGCAGCTTAAAATCGACAGGGGTTTCTCCTGAAGCTTTCTTT. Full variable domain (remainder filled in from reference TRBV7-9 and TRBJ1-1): DTGVSQNPRHKITKRGQNVTFRCDPISEHNRLYWYRQTLGQGPEFLTYFQNEAQLEKSRLLSDRFSAERPKGSFSTLEIQRTEQGDSAMYLCASSLKSTGVSPEAFFGQGTRLTVV.